What follows are 2 T cell receptor beta chains derived from one specimen sequenced in a study of shared clonotypes between healthy human individuals. The data were produced by immunoSEQ multiplex PCR, yet TCRdb's version contains in-frame clones alone and is incomplete. This table has about 2.4 million clones, 80% to 95% appearing once. Sequencing used naive CD4+ T cells from PBMCs. This sample's subset: CD45RA+ positively selected. The receptor source for this set is a man aged 18 to 30 in good health. Some clones in this sample may be carry-over from other donors' samples.

The rearrangement links TRBV27 to TRBJ2-7; D perhaps matches TRBD2 (5 bases). V dropped 6 bases and J dropped 4 bases, with 10 bases sitting between them. This CDR3 has 12 residues. Germline-derived CDR1 and CDR2 are MNHEY and SMNVEV (reference sequence). The CDR3 sequence: CASRRTSYEQYF. As DNA, the CDR3 is TGTGCCAGCAGACGTACTAGTTACGAGCAGTACTTC.

This chain uses TRBV9 with TRBJ1-1; a weak D match, TRBD1 (5 bases). The germline gives CDR1 SGDLS, CDR2 YYNGEE. This CDR3 spans 16 amino acids. V lost 4 bases and J lost 4, with 20 bases in between. This CDR3 is CASSFSGGVPATEAFF. The CDR3 nucleotides are TGTGCCAGCAGCTTCTCCGGGGGGGTTCCGGCCACTGAAGCTTTCTTT.